This T cell receptor beta chain was sequenced during a study of T cells in Graves' hyperthyroidism and ophthalmopathy. Study-level findings and limits: Ophthalmopathy was model-predicted a median about six months pre-onset. Most expanded thyroid clonotypes above 0.001 recurred in blood.

On this clonotype itself: The target antigen is unknown. A much larger clone differs by one base, so this may be a read error.

There were TCR beta CDR3 regions amplified from RNA transcripts. The HTBI primer set drove a first-round RT-PCR of the TCR CDR3. TCRdb redid the calling of the multiplex PCR reads with MiXCR, one entry per CDR3 protein. Of under 400,000 distinct CDR3 sequences in the sample, approximately 14% were seen once. From germline, CDR1 is SEHNR and CDR2 FQNEAQ (reference sequence). There are 18 residues in the CDR3. Investigators excluded patients with uncontrolled infection, other autoimmune disease, pregnancy or lactation. This receptor was identified in a woman aged 60-70 years with Graves' hyperthyroidism. Sequencing was carried out using blood. The chain recombines TRBV7-9 with TRBJ2-1; 14 bases fit TRBD2. The CDR3 is CASSRGQGLAGESNEQSF. DNA for the CDR3: TGTGCCAGCAGCCGAGGACAGGGACTAGCGGGAGAGAGCAATGAGCAGTCCTTC.